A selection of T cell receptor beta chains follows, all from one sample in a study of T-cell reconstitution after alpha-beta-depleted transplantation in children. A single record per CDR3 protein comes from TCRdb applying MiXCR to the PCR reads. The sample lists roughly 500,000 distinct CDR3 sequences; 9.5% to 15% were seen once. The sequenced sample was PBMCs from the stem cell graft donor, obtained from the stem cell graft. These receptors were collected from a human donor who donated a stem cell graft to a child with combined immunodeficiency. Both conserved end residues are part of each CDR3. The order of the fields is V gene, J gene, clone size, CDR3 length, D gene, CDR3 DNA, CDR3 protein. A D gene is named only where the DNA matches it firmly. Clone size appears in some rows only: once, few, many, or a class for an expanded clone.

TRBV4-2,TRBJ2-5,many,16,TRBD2,TGTGCCAGCAGCCTGACTAGCGGGGCGGCTGAAGAGACCCAGTACTTC,CASSLTSGAAEETQYF
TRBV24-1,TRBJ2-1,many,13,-,TGTGCCACCAGCGGGTCAGCCTACAATGAGCAGTTCTTC,CATSGSAYNEQFF
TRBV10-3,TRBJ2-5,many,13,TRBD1,TGTGCCATCAGAACGGGACAGGGGGAGACCCAGTACTTC,CAIRTGQGETQYF
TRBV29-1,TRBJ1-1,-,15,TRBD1,TGCAGCGTTGCGGGACGAGACAGGGGTTTGGGTGAAGCTTTCTTT,CSVAGRDRGLGEAFF
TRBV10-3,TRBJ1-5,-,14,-,TGTGCCATCAGTGAGGCGGGTAGGGATCAGCCCCAGCATTTT,CAISEAGRDQPQHF
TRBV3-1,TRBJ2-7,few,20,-,TGTGCCAGCAGCCATCCCCGAGGTGGGGAACTTGGCAGGGCCTCCTACGAGCAGTACTTC,CASSHPRGGELGRASYEQYF
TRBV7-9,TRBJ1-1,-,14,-,TGTGCCAGCAGCTTCAGACCCAGGAACACTGAAGCTTTCTTT,CASSFRPRNTEAFF
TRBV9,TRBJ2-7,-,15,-,TGTGCCAGCAGCGAAAGTCCAGGCGTCTCCTACGAGCAGTACTTC,CASSESPGVSYEQYF
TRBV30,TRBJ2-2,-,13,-,TGTGCCTGGAGTCAGAGGGGATCCGGGGAGCTGTTTTTT,CAWSQRGSGELFF
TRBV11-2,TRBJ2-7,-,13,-,TGTGCCAGCACGGGGGATTCCTTGAGGGAGCAGTACTTC,CASTGDSLREQYF
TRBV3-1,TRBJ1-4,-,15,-,TGTGCCAGCAGCCAAGCTCATGCGGGGATTGAAAAACTGTTTTTT,CASSQAHAGIEKLFF
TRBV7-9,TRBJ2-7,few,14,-,TGTGCCAGCAGCGAGAGCAGGGAGGTCTACGAGCAGTACTTC,CASSESREVYEQYF
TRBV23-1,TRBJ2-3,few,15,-,TGCGCCAGCAGTCTGGGGGGCCTGAGGCTGGATACGCAGTATTTT,CASSLGGLRLDTQYF
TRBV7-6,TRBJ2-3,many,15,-,TGTGCCAGCAGCTCGTGGGGCCGGGTAACAGATACGCAGTATTTT,CASSSWGRVTDTQYF
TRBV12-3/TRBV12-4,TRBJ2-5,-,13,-,TGTGCCAGCAGAACAGGGTCTAGGGAGACCCAGTACTTC,CASRTGSRETQYF
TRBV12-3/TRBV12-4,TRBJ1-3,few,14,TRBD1,TGTGCCAGCAGCCCCAAGGACAGGGGGAACACCATATATTTT,CASSPKDRGNTIYF
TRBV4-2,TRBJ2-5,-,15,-,TGTGCCAGCAGCCAAGTAGGCCGAGATGGAGAGACCCAGTACTTC,CASSQVGRDGETQYF
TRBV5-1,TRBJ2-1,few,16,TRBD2,TGCGCCAGCAGCCTTGCTGTGTTAGCGGGGGACAATGAGCAGTTCTTC,CASSLAVLAGDNEQFF
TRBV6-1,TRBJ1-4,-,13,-,TGTGCCAGCAGTGCGACGGAACCCGAAAAACTGTTTTTT,CASSATEPEKLFF
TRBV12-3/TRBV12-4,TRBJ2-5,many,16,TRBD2,TGTGCCAGCAGCCCACCGTTCGGCGGGAGTAGTGAGACCCAGTACTTC,CASSPPFGGSSETQYF
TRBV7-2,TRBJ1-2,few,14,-,TGTGCCAGCAGCCCTACCCCAACCCCCAGGGGCTACACCTTC,CASSPTPTPRGYTF
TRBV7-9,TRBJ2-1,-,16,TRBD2,TGTGCCAGCAGCTTAGAGACTAGCGGGGCCAACAATGAGCAGTTCTTC,CASSLETSGANNEQFF
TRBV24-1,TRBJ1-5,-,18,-,TGTGCCACCAGTGATTTGAGCTTCTTCCGGGCAAGCGGGCAGCCCCAGCATTTT,CATSDLSFFRASGQPQHF
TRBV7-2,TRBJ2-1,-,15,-,TGTGCCAGCAGCTTAGATGCCACTAGTTACAATGAGCAGTTCTTC,CASSLDATSYNEQFF
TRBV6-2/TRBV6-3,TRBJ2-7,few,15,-,TGTGCCAGCAGCAGTCGGGGGCTAGTCCCAAACGAGCAGTACTTC,CASSSRGLVPNEQYF
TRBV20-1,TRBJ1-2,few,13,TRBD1,TGCAGTGCCGGAGGGGGCGCTTCCTATGGCTACACCTTC,CSAGGGASYGYTF
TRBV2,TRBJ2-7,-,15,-,TGTGCCAGCAGTGAAGGCCCCGCGGGACGAGGTGAGCAGTACTTC,CASSEGPAGRGEQYF
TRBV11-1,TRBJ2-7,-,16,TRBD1,TGTGCCAGCAGCCCCCGGGACAGCCCCGAATCCTACGAGCAGTACTTC,CASSPRDSPESYEQYF
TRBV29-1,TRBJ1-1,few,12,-,TGCAGCGTTGAGGGGGGGGAGGCTGAAGCTTTCTTT,CSVEGGEAEAFF
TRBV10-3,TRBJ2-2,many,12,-,TGTGCCATCAGTGGCGTGTCCGGGGAGCTGTTTTTT,CAISGVSGELFF
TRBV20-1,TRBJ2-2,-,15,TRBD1,TGCAGTGCTCAGGACAGGATAGGGATCACCGGGGAGCTGTTTTTT,CSAQDRIGITGELFF